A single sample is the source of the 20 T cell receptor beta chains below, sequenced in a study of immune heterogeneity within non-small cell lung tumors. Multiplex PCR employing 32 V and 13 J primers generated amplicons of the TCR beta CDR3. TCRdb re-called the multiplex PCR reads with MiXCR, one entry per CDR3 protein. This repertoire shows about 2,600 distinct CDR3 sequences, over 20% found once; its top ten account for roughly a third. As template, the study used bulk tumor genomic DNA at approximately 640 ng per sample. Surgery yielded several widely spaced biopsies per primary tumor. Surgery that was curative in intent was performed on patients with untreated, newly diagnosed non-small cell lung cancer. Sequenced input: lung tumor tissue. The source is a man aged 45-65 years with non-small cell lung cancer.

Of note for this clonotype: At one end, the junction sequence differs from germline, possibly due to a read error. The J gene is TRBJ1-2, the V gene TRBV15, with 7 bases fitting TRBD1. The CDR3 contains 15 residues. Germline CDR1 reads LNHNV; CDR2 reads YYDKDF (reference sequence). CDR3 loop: CATSLPTGYNYDYTF. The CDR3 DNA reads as TGTGCCACCAGCTTACCGACAGGGTATAACTATGACTACACCTTC.

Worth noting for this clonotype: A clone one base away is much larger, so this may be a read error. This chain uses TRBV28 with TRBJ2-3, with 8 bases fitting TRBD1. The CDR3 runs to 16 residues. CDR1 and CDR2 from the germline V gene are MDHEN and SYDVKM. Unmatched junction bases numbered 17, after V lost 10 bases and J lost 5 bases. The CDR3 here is CANSPRAGGWVDTQYF. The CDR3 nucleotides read TGTGCCAACAGCCCGAGGGCAGGGGGCTGGGTAGATACGCAGTATTTT.

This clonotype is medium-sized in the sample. Here the CDR3 DNA reads TGTGCCTGGGCGGCTTCCGGGTCCACCTACGAGCAGTACTTC. Translating gives CAWAASGSTYEQYF. V gene TRBV30 combines with J gene TRBJ2-7; the D is unclear. V was clipped by 5 bases and J by 2 bases, with 16 bases between them. The CDR3 has 14 amino acids. Germline V gene data show CDR1 as GTSNPN and CDR2 as SVGIG (reference sequence).

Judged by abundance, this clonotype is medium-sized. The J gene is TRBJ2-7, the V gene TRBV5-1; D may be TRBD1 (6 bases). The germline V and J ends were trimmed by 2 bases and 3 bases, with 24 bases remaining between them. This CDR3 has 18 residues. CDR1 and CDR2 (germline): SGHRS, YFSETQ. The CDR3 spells CASSFRAGRLGARYEQYF. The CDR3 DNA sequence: TGCGCCAGCAGCTTTAGGGCGGGTCGCTTGGGGGCCCGCTACGAGCAGTACTTC.

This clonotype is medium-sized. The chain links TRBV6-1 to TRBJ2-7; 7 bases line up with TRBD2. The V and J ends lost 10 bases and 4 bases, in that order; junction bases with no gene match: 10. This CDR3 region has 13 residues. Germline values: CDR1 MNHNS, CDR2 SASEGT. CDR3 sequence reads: CATNRGRAYEQYF. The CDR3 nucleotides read TGTGCCACCAACCGAGGGAGGGCTTACGAGCAGTACTTC.

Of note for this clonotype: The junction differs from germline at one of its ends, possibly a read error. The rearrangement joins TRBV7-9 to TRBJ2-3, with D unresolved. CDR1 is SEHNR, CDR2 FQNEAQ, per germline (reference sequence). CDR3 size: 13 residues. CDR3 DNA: TGTGCCAGCGGGCGGCACTCCGGAGATACGCAGTACTTT. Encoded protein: CASGRHSGDTQYF.

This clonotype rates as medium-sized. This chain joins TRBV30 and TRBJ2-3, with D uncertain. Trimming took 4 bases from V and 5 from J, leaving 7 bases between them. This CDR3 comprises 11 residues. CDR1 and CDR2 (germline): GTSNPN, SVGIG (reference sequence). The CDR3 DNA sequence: TGTGCCTGGATACTGGGAGATACGCAGTATTTT. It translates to CAWILGDTQYF.

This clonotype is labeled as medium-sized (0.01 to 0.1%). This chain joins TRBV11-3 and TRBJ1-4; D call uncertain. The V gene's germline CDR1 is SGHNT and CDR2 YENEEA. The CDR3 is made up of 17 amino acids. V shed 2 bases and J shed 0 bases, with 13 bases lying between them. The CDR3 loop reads CASSLRATVATNEKLFF. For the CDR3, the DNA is TGTGCCAGCAGCTTAAGGGCAACGGTTGCAACTAATGAAAAACTGTTTTTT.

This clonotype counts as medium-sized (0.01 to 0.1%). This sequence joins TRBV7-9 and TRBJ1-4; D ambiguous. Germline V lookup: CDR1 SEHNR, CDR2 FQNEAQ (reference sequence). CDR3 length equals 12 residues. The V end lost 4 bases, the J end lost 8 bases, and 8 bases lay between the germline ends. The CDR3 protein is CASSSGGEKLFF. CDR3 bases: TGTGCCAGCAGCTCCGGCGGGGAAAAACTGTTTTTT.

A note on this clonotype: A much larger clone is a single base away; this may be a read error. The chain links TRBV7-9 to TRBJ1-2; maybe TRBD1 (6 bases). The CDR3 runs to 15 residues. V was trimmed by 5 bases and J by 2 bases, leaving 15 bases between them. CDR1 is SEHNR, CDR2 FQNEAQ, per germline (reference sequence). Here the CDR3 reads CASSGGGGTNYGYTF. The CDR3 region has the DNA TGTGCCAGCAGCGGGGGGGGGGGCACCAACTATGGCTACACCTTC.

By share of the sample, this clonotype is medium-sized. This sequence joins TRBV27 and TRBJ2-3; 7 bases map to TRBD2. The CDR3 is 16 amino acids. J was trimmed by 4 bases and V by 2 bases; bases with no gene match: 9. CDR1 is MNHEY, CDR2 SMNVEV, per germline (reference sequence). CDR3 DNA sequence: TGTGCCAGCAGTTTAAGGCCTAGCGGCCAGGCAGATACGCAGTATTTT. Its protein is CASSLRPSGQADTQYF.

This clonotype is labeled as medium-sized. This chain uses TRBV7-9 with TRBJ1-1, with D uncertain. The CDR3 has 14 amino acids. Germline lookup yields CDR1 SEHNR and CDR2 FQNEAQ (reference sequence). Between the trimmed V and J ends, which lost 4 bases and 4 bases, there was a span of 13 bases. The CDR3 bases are TGTGCCAGCAGCTCTATAGGTCCACTCACTGAAGCTTTCTTT. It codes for CASSSIGPLTEAFF.

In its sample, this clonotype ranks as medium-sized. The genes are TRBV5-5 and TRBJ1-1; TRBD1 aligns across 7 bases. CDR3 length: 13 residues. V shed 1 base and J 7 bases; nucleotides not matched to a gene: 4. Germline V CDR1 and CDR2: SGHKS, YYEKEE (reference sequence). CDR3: CASSLTGVREAFF. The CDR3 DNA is TGTGCCAGCAGCTTGACAGGGGTTCGTGAAGCTTTCTTT.

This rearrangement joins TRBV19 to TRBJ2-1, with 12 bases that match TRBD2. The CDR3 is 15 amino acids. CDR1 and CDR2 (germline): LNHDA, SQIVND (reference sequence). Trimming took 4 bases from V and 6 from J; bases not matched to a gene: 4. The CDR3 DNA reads TGTGCCAGTAGTAGCAGGACTAGCGGGACCAATGAGCAGTTCTTC. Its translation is CASSSRTSGTNEQFF.

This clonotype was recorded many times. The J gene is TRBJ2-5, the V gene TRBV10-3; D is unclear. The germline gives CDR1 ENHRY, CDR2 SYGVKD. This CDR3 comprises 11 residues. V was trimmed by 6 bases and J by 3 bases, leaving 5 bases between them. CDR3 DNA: TGTGCCATCAGGGCAGAAGAGACCCAGTACTTC. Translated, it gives CAIRAEETQYF.

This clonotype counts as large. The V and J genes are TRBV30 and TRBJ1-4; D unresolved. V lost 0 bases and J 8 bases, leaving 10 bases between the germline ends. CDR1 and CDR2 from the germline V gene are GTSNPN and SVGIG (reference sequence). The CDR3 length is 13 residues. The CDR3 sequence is CAWSVADWEKLFF. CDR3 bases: TGTGCCTGGAGTGTGGCAGACTGGGAAAAACTGTTTTTT. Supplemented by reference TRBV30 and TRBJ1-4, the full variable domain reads SQTIHQWPATLVQPVGSPLSLECTVEGTSNPNLYWYRQAAGRGLQLLFYSVGIGQISSEVPQNLSASRPQDRQFILSSKKLLLSDSGFYLCAWSVADWEKLFFGSGTQLSVL.

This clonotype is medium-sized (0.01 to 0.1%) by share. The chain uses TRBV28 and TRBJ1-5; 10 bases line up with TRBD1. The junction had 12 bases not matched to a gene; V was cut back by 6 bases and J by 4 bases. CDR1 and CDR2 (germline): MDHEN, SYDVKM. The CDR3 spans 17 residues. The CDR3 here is CASSRDRGQRLNQPQHF. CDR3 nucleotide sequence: TGTGCCAGCAGCCGGGACAGGGGACAGCGGCTTAATCAGCCCCAGCATTTT.

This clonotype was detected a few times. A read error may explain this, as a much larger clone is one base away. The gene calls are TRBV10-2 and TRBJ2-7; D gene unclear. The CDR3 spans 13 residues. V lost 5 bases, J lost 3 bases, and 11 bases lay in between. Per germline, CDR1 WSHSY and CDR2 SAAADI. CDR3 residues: CASSKWSDYEQYF. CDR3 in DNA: TGCGCCAGCAGTAAGTGGAGCGACTACGAGCAGTACTTC.

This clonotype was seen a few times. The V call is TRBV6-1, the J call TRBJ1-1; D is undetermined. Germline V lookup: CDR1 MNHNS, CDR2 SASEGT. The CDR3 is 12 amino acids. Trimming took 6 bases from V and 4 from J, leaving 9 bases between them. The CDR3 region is CASRPGSTEAFF. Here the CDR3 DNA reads TGTGCCAGCAGACCCGGGTCCACTGAAGCTTTCTTT.

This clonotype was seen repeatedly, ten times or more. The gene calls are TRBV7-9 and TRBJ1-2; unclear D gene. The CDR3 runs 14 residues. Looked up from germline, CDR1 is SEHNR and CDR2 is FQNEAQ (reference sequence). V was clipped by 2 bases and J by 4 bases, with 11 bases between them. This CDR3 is CASSLWASFYGYTF. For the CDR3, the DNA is TGTGCCAGCAGCTTATGGGCGAGTTTCTATGGCTACACCTTC. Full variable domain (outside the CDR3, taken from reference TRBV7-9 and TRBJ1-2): DTGVSQNPRHKITKRGQNVTFRCDPISEHNRLYWYRQTLGQGPEFLTYFQNEAQLEKSRLLSDRFSAERPKGSFSTLEIQRTEQGDSAMYLCASSLWASFYGYTFGSGTRLTVV.